These 13 T cell receptor beta chains were sequenced from one sample in a study of graft-versus-host responses after intestinal transplantation. These receptors lack a known antigen. TCRdb keeps only in-frame clones here, not all; method: immunoSEQ multiplex PCR. The repertoire holds about 130,000 clones, with over 90% as singletons. The specimen comprised unstimulated CD4+ T cells sorted from spleen or lymph node cells, sampled before intestinal transplant. Receptors originate from a human donor who received an intestinal transplant.

The J gene is TRBJ2-1, the V gene TRBV28; 9 nucleotides match TRBD2. V gave up 5 bases and J gave up 7 bases; unmatched junction bases: 27. The CDR3 runs 21 residues. Germline V gene data show CDR1 as MDHEN and CDR2 as SYDVKM. This chain's CDR3 is CASSPTAGTSFFGFRINEQFF. The CDR3 bases are TGTGCCAGCAGTCCTACCGCCGGGACTAGCTTTTTCGGCTTTCGTATTAATGAGCAGTTCTTC.

The chain links TRBV28 to TRBJ2-5, with TRBD1 matching over 8 bases. The end of the DNA is better explained by TRBJ2-7, so the J call may be wrong. The CDR3 loop spans 14 amino acids. The germline CDR1 and CDR2 sequences are MDHEN and SYDVKM. The CDR3, as DNA: TGTGCCAGCAGCCGGACAGGGATAGTCTACGAGCAGTACTTC. Translating gives CASSRTGIVYEQYF.

The chain has TRBV10-3 and TRBJ2-7; 10 nucleotides line up with TRBD1. With V trimmed by 6 bases and J by 4 bases, 3 bases remained unmatched. Germline V gene data show CDR1 as ENHRY and CDR2 as SYGVKD. This CDR3 is 13 amino acids long. The CDR3 nucleotides read TGTGCCATCAGAGGGACAGGGGTTTACGAGCAGTACTTC. This gives the protein CAIRGTGVYEQYF.

V gene TRBV6-5 combines with J gene TRBJ2-3; 11 positions agree with TRBD2. With 5 bases clipped from V and 7 bases from J, the junction kept 8 bases outside the gene matches. The CDR3 has 15 amino acids. Germline CDR1 reads MNHEY; CDR2 reads SVGAGI. This chain's CDR3 is CASSLLAGGPYTQYF. The CDR3 nucleotides read TGTGCCAGCAGTCTCCTAGCGGGAGGTCCGTATACGCAGTATTTT.

The J gene is TRBJ2-4, the V gene TRBV11-2, with D possibly matching TRBD2 (5 bases). The germline CDR1 and CDR2 sequences are SGHAT and FQNNGV. The CDR3 consists of 13 residues. Trimming pared 6 bases from V and 0 bases from J, leaving 6 bases between. The CDR3 nucleotides read TGTGCCAGCAGTGGACTAGCCAAAAACATTCAGTACTTC. Amino acids: CASSGLAKNIQYF. Complete variable domain (other parts from reference TRBV11-2 and TRBJ2-4): EAGVAQSPRYKIIEKRQSVAFWCNPISGHATLYWYQQILGQGPKLLIQFQNNGVVDDSQLPKDRFSAERLKGVDSTLKIQPAKLEDSAVYLCASSGLAKNIQYFGAGTRLSVL.

The genes are TRBV7-2 and TRBJ2-1; perhaps TRBD2 as D (5 bases). The CDR3 runs 15 residues. V lost 1 base and J 6 bases, leaving 13 bases between the germline ends. Germline CDR1 reads SGHTA; CDR2 reads FQGNSA. The CDR3 nucleotides read TGTGCCAGCAGCTTAGTGGCGGGTCCCCCCAATGAGCAGTTCTTC. As protein: CASSLVAGPPNEQFF.

This clone was seen once. The chain combines TRBV28 with TRBJ2-2; TRBD1 matches at 8 bases. The germline V gene encodes CDR1 MDHEN and CDR2 SYDVKM. This CDR3 comprises 15 residues. V lost 6 bases, J lost 5 bases, and 8 bases stayed unmatched. This CDR3 reads CASRQRRTGTGELFF. The CDR3 DNA reads TGTGCCAGCAGGCAACGCCGGACAGGGACCGGGGAGCTGTTTTTT.

A single count supports this clone. The V call is TRBV7-9, the J call TRBJ2-1, with D possibly being TRBD1 or TRBD2 (5 bases each). CDR3 size: 16 residues. Germline CDR1 and CDR2: SEHNR and FQNEAQ (reference sequence). The V gene lost 5 bases and the J gene lost 0 bases, with 14 bases spanning the gap. The CDR3 coding sequence is TGTGCCAGCAGCAGGACCGAGGGGCCCTCCTACAATGAGCAGTTCTTC. This encodes CASSRTEGPSYNEQFF.

The J gene is TRBJ1-1, the V gene TRBV5-1; 12 bases are shared with TRBD1. Per the germline V gene, CDR1 is SGHRS and CDR2 is YFSETQ. Trimming cost V 2 bases and J 5 bases; bases outside gene matches: 7. The CDR3 sequence is 16 residues long. This CDR3 reads CASSFSRDRGRTEAFF. As DNA, the CDR3 is TGCGCCAGCAGCTTCTCCCGGGACAGGGGGCGTACTGAAGCTTTCTTT.

The V gene is TRBV16, the J gene TRBJ2-5; tentative D call: TRBD1 (6 bases). The germline CDR1 and CDR2 sequences are KGHSY and FQNENV. This CDR3 is built from 14 residues. The V end was cut by 0 bases, the J end by 3 bases, with 8 bases between. CDR3 in amino acids: CASSQSRTEETQYF. The DNA of the CDR3 is TGTGCCAGCAGCCAATCACGGACAGAAGAGACCCAGTACTTC.

This clone was detected a few times. The chain joins TRBV5-1 to TRBJ2-4; TRBD2 agrees at 16 bases. The CDR3 sequence is 19 residues long. Germline trimming cut 0 bases from V and 2 bases from J; bases unmatched to any gene: 5. Looked up from germline, CDR1 is SGHRS and CDR2 is YFSETQ. As DNA, the CDR3 is TGCGCCAGCAGCTTGGCAGGGGGACTAGCGGGAGGGCCCAAAAACATTCAGTACTTC. Translated, it gives CASSLAGGLAGGPKNIQYF.

The chain joins TRBV28 to TRBJ1-2; no clear D gene. Deletions cut 2 bases from V and 8 bases from J, with 12 bases between. CDR1 is MDHEN, CDR2 SYDVKM, per germline. This CDR3 spans 13 amino acids. The CDR3 protein is CASSLAGLGGYTF. CDR3 in DNA: TGTGCCAGCAGTTTAGCAGGCCTGGGGGGCTACACCTTC.

The V call is TRBV4-1, the J call TRBJ1-5, with a possible D match to TRBD1 (5 bases). The V and J ends lost 5 bases and 3 bases respectively, with 8 bases between them. The CDR3 extends over 13 amino acids. The germline gives CDR1 MGHRA, CDR2 YSYEKL. The CDR3: CASSWDDNQPQHF. CDR3 nucleotides: TGCGCCAGCAGCTGGGACGACAATCAGCCCCAGCATTTT.